A single sample gave rise to the 28 T cell receptor beta chains below, sequenced in a study of T cells after yellow fever vaccination. One entry per CDR3 protein, called by TCRdb with MiXCR from the 5' RACE reads. This sample has about 30,000 distinct CDR3 sequences; about 5% occur once, and the top ten carry 35% to 50%. The material was CD8+ T cells sorted from PBMCs, obtained 10 days after the yellow fever booster vaccination. Source of these receptors: a man younger than 45 who received the YFV17D yellow fever vaccine.

Many counts were recorded for this clonotype. CDR3 DNA sequence: TGTGCCAGCAGTTACCTCTCAGCGGGAGAGACAGATACGCAGTATTTT. It translates to CASSYLSAGETDTQYF. V usage is TRBV6-5 and J usage is TRBJ2-3; 8 bases match TRBD2. CDR1 MNHEY and CDR2 SVGAGI come from the germline V gene. Losses at the gene ends were 2 bases for V and 3 bases for J; bases not matched to a gene: 7. There are 16 residues in the CDR3.

Many counts were recorded for this clonotype. The chain joins TRBV19 to TRBJ2-2, with a weak D call TRBD2 (6 bases). CDR3 size: 15 residues. CDR1 is LNHDA, CDR2 SQIVND, per germline (reference sequence). V gave up 4 bases and J gave up 1 base, with 10 bases separating them. The CDR3 DNA sequence: TGTGCCAGTAGTAATTTGCGGGAGAACACCGGGGAGCTGTTTTTT. This translates into CASSNLRENTGELFF.

This clonotype has ten or more counts. This sequence joins TRBV29-1 and TRBJ2-1, with 9 positions matching TRBD2. Germline values: CDR1 SQVTM, CDR2 ANQGSEA. The CDR3 is made up of 14 amino acids. Unmatched junction bases numbered 12, after V lost 6 bases and J lost 9 bases. CDR3 protein: CSVPLAGQSAEQFF. The DNA for the CDR3 is TGCAGCGTCCCACTAGCGGGCCAGTCGGCTGAGCAGTTCTTC.

There are many counts of this clonotype. The rearrangement joins TRBV5-1 to TRBJ2-7; D is possibly TRBD2 (6 bases). CDR1 is SGHRS, CDR2 YFSETQ, per germline. The CDR3 is 15 residues long. The V end was cut by 0 bases, the J end by 7 bases, with 17 bases between. As DNA, the CDR3 is TGCGCCAGCAGCTTGGGACTGGTGGGGGGTCTGGAGCAGTACTTC. Amino acids: CASSLGLVGGLEQYF.

This clonotype was seen many times. CDR3 amino acids: CASSLNTGMVTDVTEAFF. The CDR3 coding sequence is TGTGCCAGCAGCTTGAATACAGGAATGGTGACAGATGTCACTGAAGCTTTCTTT. V and J are TRBV5-6 and TRBJ1-1; D is perhaps TRBD1 (5 bases). This CDR3 is built from 18 residues. From germline, CDR1 is SGHDT and CDR2 YYEEEE. V lost 1 base and J 4 bases, leaving 23 bases between the germline ends.

This clonotype occurred many times. The V gene is TRBV6-1, the J gene TRBJ2-1; 8 bases align to TRBD2. Looked up from germline, CDR1 is MNHNS and CDR2 is SASEGT. V lost 8 bases, J lost 2 bases, and 8 bases stayed unmatched. The CDR3 totals 15 residues. Written as DNA, the CDR3 is TGTGCCAGCCCCACGGGGGGGAGGACCTACAATGAGCAGTTCTTC. It codes for CASPTGGRTYNEQFF.

At least ten counts were recorded for this clonotype. The chain carries TRBV7-8 and TRBJ2-3; D not resolved. V was cut by 7 bases and J by 2 bases, with 10 bases left in between. Germline lookup yields CDR1 SGHVS and CDR2 FQNEAQ. The CDR3 is 13 amino acids. The DNA for the CDR3 is TGTGCCAGCAACGACGGGCCCACAGATACGCAGTATTTT. It encodes CASNDGPTDTQYF.

This clonotype was recorded many times. The J gene is TRBJ2-1, the V gene TRBV7-8; weak D call: TRBD1 (5 bases). The CDR3 extends over 16 amino acids. The germline V and J ends were trimmed by 1 base and 4 bases, with 14 bases remaining between them. CDR1 is SGHVS, CDR2 FQNEAQ, per germline. The chain's CDR3 is CASSLDQGLPYNEQFF. CDR3 DNA: TGTGCCAGCAGCTTAGATCAGGGCTTACCTTACAATGAGCAGTTCTTC.

At least ten counts were recorded for this clonotype. The chain joins TRBV5-1 to TRBJ1-2; D is ambiguous. V shed 0 bases and J shed 2 bases, with 8 bases lying between them. CDR3 length: 14 amino acids. Germline-derived CDR1 and CDR2 are SGHRS and YFSETQ. CDR3 nucleotides: TGCGCCAGCAGCTTGGCCGGGGTAAACTATGGCTACACCTTC. Translating gives CASSLAGVNYGYTF.

This clonotype has a count of ten or more. The V call is TRBV6-2 or TRBV6-3, the J call TRBJ2-4; the D is unclear. Per the germline V gene, CDR1 is MNHEY and CDR2 is SVGEGT. Trimming cost V 2 bases and J 1 base, with 3 bases left between them. CDR3 length: 13 amino acids. The CDR3 is CASSYPAKNIQYF. The CDR3 DNA reads as TGTGCCAGCAGTTACCCGGCCAAAAACATTCAGTACTTC.

This clonotype was seen ten or more times. This chain joins TRBV20-1 and TRBJ2-7, with D perhaps matching TRBD1 (6 bases). The CDR3 is made up of 13 amino acids. V lost 3 bases and J 4 bases, leaving 13 bases between the germline ends. CDR1 and CDR2 from the germline V gene are DFQATT and SNEGSKA (reference sequence). The CDR3 spells CSASSTGFYEQYF. As DNA, the CDR3 is TGCAGTGCTAGCTCCACAGGGTTTTACGAGCAGTACTTC.

This clonotype was found many times. The genes are TRBV7-2 and TRBJ2-1; D uncertain. Trimming removed 1 base at V and 6 bases at J, with 7 bases between. The CDR3 runs 13 residues. The germline V gene has CDR1 SGHTA and CDR2 FQGNSA. The CDR3 spells CASSLGPFNEQFF. In nucleotides, the CDR3 is TGTGCCAGCAGCTTAGGACCCTTCAATGAGCAGTTCTTC.

The genes are TRBV7-2 and TRBJ1-2; TRBD1 matches at 8 bases. Per germline, CDR1 SGHTA and CDR2 FQGNSA. V was clipped by 5 bases and J by 5 bases; unmatched bases: 16. The CDR3 is 17 residues long. The CDR3 bases are TGTGCCAGCAGCCCGTCCCGGGACAGGATTGAGTGGTATGGCTACACCTTC. Its translation: CASSPSRDRIEWYGYTF.

This clonotype was observed at least ten times. V gene TRBV27 combines with J gene TRBJ2-2; 8 nucleotides align to TRBD2. V dropped 5 bases and J dropped 10; count of bases not matched to a gene: 3. This CDR3 has 12 residues. Germline V gives CDR1 MNHEY, CDR2 SMNVEV (reference sequence). CDR3 coding DNA: TGTGCCAGCAGTCTAGCGGGCGCGGAGCTGTTTTTT. Its protein product is CASSLAGAELFF.

In this sample, this clonotype turned up many times. The V call is TRBV20-1, the J call TRBJ2-1; possibly TRBD2 for D (6 bases). V lost 5 bases, J lost 1 base, and 12 bases lay in between. Germline loops: CDR1 DFQATT, CDR2 SNEGSKA (reference sequence). CDR3 size: 14 residues. CDR3 nucleotide sequence: TGCAGTGCTCCCCCGACTAGGTCCTACAATGAGCAGTTCTTC. As protein: CSAPPTRSYNEQFF.

For this clonotype: Germline is not matched at one junction end, which may reflect a read error. The genes are TRBV5-6 and TRBJ2-7; D is unresolved. CDR1 and CDR2 (germline): SGHDT, YYEEEE. This CDR3 region has 13 residues. CDR3 loop: CAISPGLHLEQYF. CDR3 DNA: TGTGCCATCAGCCCCGGGCTCCACCTCGAGCAGTACTTC.

This clonotype was observed a handful of times. The J gene is TRBJ1-1, the V gene TRBV11-2, with D unclear. The CDR3 consists of 14 residues. CDR1 and CDR2 from the germline V gene are SGHAT and FQNNGV. V was clipped by 0 bases and J by 0 bases, with 5 bases between them. CDR3 DNA: TGTGCCAGCAGCTTAGAGGGGATGAACACTGAAGCTTTCTTT. Translation: CASSLEGMNTEAFF.

This clonotype was recorded at least ten times. V gene TRBV9 combines with J gene TRBJ2-1; a possible D gene is TRBD2 (6 bases). Germline V gene lookup returns CDR1 SGDLS and CDR2 YYNGEE. The CDR3 has 13 residues. V lost 7 bases to trimming and J lost 8 bases, with 16 bases between them. The CDR3 region has the DNA TGTGCCAGCGGGGGGTCCCGGCGGGATGAGCAGTTCTTC. Translating gives CASGGSRRDEQFF.

This clonotype was detected ten times or more. The V gene is TRBV18, the J gene TRBJ2-3; 11 positions agree with TRBD2. This CDR3 region has 16 residues. Germline V CDR1 and CDR2: KGHSH, LQKENI. Unmatched junction bases numbered 9, after V lost 3 bases and J lost 7 bases. The CDR3, as DNA: TGTGCCAGCTCACCCGAGTTAGCGGGAGGGCCGAATACGCAGTATTTT. Protein: CASSPELAGGPNTQYF.

This clonotype was seen repeatedly, ten times or more. V gene TRBV27 combines with J gene TRBJ2-1; D possibly matches TRBD1 or TRBD2 (5 bases each). Germline lookup yields CDR1 MNHEY and CDR2 SMNVEV (reference sequence). The CDR3 has 14 amino acids. The ends were cut back, 2 bases at V and 8 bases at J, with 13 bases in the middle. CDR3 sequence (DNA): TGTGCCAGCAGTTTAAGCAGGGAGTTCGATGAGCAGTTCTTC. This sequence encodes CASSLSREFDEQFF.

This clonotype was counted between two and nine times. A much larger clone lies one base from this, so it may be a read error. V gene TRBV15 combines with J gene TRBJ2-7; D remains unclear. V lost 9 bases and J 6 bases, leaving 12 bases between the germline ends. There are 11 residues in the CDR3. The V gene's germline CDR1 is LNHNV and CDR2 YYDKDF (reference sequence). The CDR3 DNA follows: TGTGCCACGGGGTCGAGTGCCGAGCAGTACTTC. Protein product: CATGSSAEQYF.

This clonotype was seen many times. One junction end disagrees with the germline gene, perhaps due to a read error. This chain links TRBV12-3 or TRBV12-4 with TRBJ2-2, with 8 nucleotides matching TRBD2. This CDR3 region has 14 residues. Here the CDR3 DNA reads TGTGCCAGCAGTTACGGGACTAGTTGGGGGGAGATGTTTTTT. This sequence encodes CASSYGTSWGEMFF.

This clonotype showed up many times. The V and J genes are TRBV7-2 and TRBJ2-1; D not resolved. With 0 bases removed from V and 5 bases from J, the gap between germline ends came to 5 bases. This CDR3 contains 13 residues. Germline assignment: CDR1 SGHTA and CDR2 FQGNSA. The CDR3 loop is CASSLATHNEQFF. CDR3 nucleotide sequence: TGTGCCAGCAGCTTAGCGACCCACAATGAGCAGTTCTTC.

This clonotype came up many times. This chain connects TRBV27 to TRBJ1-1; 8 nucleotides agree with TRBD1. The CDR3 covers 16 residues. Per the germline V gene, CDR1 is MNHEY and CDR2 is SMNVEV (reference sequence). With 5 bases clipped from V and 3 bases from J, the junction kept 11 bases outside the gene matches. The CDR3 sequence is CASSLRTGNLHTEAFF. The CDR3 DNA reads TGTGCCAGCAGTCTACGGACAGGGAACCTTCACACTGAAGCTTTCTTT.

This clonotype was detected many times. At one of its ends the junction is not consistent with the germline gene, which may arise from a read error. The chain is built from TRBV12-3 or TRBV12-4 and TRBJ2-7; 9 bases fit TRBD2. This CDR3 has 14 amino acids. The CDR3 protein is CASSLGTSSAEQYF. CDR3 coding DNA: TGTGCCAGCAGCTTAGGGACTAGCTCTGCCGAGCAGTACTTC.

At least ten counts were recorded for this clonotype. The genes are TRBV6-5 and TRBJ2-1, with 9 bases fitting TRBD2. The J segment lost 5 bases and the V segment lost 0 bases, leaving 8 bases of the junction unmatched. Germline V gives CDR1 MNHEY, CDR2 SVGAGI. The CDR3 covers 17 residues. The DNA for the CDR3 is TGTGCCAGCAGTTACTCTCCTAGCGGGAAGCTGAACAATGAGCAGTTCTTC. It is translated as CASSYSPSGKLNNEQFF.

The rearrangement joins TRBV28 to TRBJ2-6; 12 nucleotides match TRBD2. CDR3 size: 19 residues. V gave up 2 bases and J gave up 0 bases; unmatched junction bases: 5. The germline V gene encodes CDR1 MDHEN and CDR2 SYDVKM. The CDR3 coding sequence is TGTGCCAGCAGTTTACCTGGACTAGCGGGACCCTCTGGGGCCAACGTCCTGACTTTC. Translated, it gives CASSLPGLAGPSGANVLTF. Together with reference TRBV28 and TRBJ2-6, the CDR3 gives the full variable domain: DVKVTQSSRYLVKRTGEKVFLECVQDMDHENMFWYRQDPGLGLRLIYFSYDVKMKEKGDIPEGYSVSREKKERFSLILESASTNQTSMYLCASSLPGLAGPSGANVLTFGAGSRLTVL.

This clonotype was picked up many times. The chain uses TRBV7-9 and TRBJ2-5; D perhaps matches TRBD1 (6 bases). This CDR3 has 17 residues. Germline lookup yields CDR1 SEHNR and CDR2 FQNEAQ (reference sequence). V dropped 4 bases and J dropped 4 bases, with 22 bases sitting between them. CDR3 region: CASSSIKGDESGETQYF. CDR3 DNA sequence: TGTGCCAGCAGCTCCATCAAGGGGGACGAGTCTGGAGAGACCCAGTACTTC.